This TCR beta chain came from a study of blood T cell repertoires in COVID-19. The wider study: Spain, Italy and the United States supplied samples that represented acute and convalescent COVID-19.

Profiling relied on immunoSEQ multiplex PCR, and the TCRdb table lists in-frame clones only, not all of them. This sample carries approximately 290,000 clones, around 90% of them seen once, and the ten largest clones take 0.95% to 1.3%. Grouping used clinical history reported by participants in a survey and questionnaire. This CDR3 spans 15 amino acids. V shed 2 bases and J 4 bases; nucleotides not matched to a gene: 8. Per germline, CDR1 SGHTA and CDR2 FQGNSA. The specimen sequenced was PBMCs or T cells enriched from blood (not recorded which). V gene TRBV7-2 combines with J gene TRBJ2-7; 7 nucleotides match TRBD2. This TCR was sampled from a woman aged 25-40 years who had recovered from COVID-19. CDR3 sequence (DNA): TGTGCCAGCAGCTTAACGCGGGAGTACGTGTACGAGCAGTACTTC. This codes for CASSLTREYVYEQYF.